The T cell receptor beta chain under discussion was sequenced for a study of cytomegalovirus exposure and HLA in healthy donors. This clone turned up a few times. Vbeta (60) and Jbeta (13) primers were used in the PCR. Method: immunoSEQ multiplex PCR; TCRdb's copy keeps in-frame clones and lacks some. The top ten hold around 3.9% of the sample, which has roughly 120,000 clones, over 60% seen once. The CDR3 has 13 amino acids. Trimming shortened V by 3 bases and J by 4 bases, and 11 bases separated the two germline ends. Per germline, CDR1 SGHDT and CDR2 YYEEEE. This sequence originates from a human donor in good health. This sequence joins TRBV5-6 and TRBJ2-7, with D unresolved. Material: PBMCs. The CDR3 sequence: CASSSPGTYEQYF. The CDR3 nucleotides read TGTGCCAGCAGCTCCCCTGGTACTTACGAGCAGTACTTC. The variable domain in full, with the rest retrieved from reference TRBV5-6 and TRBJ2-7, is DAGVTQSPTHLIKTRGQQVTLRCSPKSGHDTVSWYQQALGQGPQFIFQYYEEEERQRGNFPDRFSGHQFPNYSSELNVNALLLGDSALYLCASSSPGTYEQYFGPGTRLTVT.